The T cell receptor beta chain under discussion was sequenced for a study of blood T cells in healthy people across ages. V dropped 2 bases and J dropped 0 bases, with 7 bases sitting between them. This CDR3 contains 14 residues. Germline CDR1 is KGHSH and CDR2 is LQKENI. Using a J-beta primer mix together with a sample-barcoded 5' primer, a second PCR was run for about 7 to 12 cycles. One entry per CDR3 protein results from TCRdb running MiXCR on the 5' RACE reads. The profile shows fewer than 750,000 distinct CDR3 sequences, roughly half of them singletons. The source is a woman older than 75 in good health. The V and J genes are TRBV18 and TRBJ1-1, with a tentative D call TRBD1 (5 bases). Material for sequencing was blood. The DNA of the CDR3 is TGTGCCAGCTCACCAATGGGGGTGAACACTGAAGCTTTCTTT. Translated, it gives CASSPMGVNTEAFF. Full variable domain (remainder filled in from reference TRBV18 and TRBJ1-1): NAGVMQNPRHLVRRRGQEARLRCSPMKGHSHVYWYRQLPEEGLKFMVYLQKENIIDESGMPKERFSAEFPKEGPSILRIQQVVRGDSAAYFCASSPMGVNTEAFFGQGTRLTVV.